Presented here are 26 T cell receptor beta chains from one specimen sequenced in a study of OX40 agonist ivuxolimab in advanced cancers. Repertoires were generated with immunoSEQ multiplex PCR, while TCRdb's copy carries only in-frame clones and drops some. Found here are some 44,000 clones, 80% to 90% of them singletons; the top ten hold roughly 4.5%. The specimen comprised CD4+ or CD8+ T cells sorted from blood, sampled in a trial of the OX40 agonist ivuxolimab. The receptors derive from an adult with an advanced solid tumor such as melanoma, head and neck, liver or kidney cancer.

V usage is TRBV27 and J usage is TRBJ2-7; D is possibly TRBD2 (6 bases). The CDR3 length is 14 residues. V was cut by 5 bases and J by 3 bases, with 14 bases left in between. Germline V gene sequence: CDR1 MNHEY, CDR2 SMNVEV (reference sequence). CDR3 coding DNA: TGTGCCAGCAGTCGAGATGTCGGGGGCTACGAGCAGTACTTC. Its translation is CASSRDVGGYEQYF.

V is TRBV4-1 and J is TRBJ2-3; 8 nucleotides agree with TRBD2. The J segment lost 4 bases and the V segment lost 0 bases, leaving 9 bases of the junction unmatched. CDR1 and CDR2 (germline): MGHRA, YSYEKL. This CDR3 has 17 amino acids. This CDR3 is CASSQDLGGRRADTQYF. The CDR3 DNA reads as TGCGCCAGCAGCCAAGATCTGGGCGGGAGGAGGGCAGATACGCAGTATTTT.

V is TRBV28 and J is TRBJ1-1, with D possibly TRBD1 on 5 matching bases. The CDR3 runs 15 residues. CDR1 MDHEN and CDR2 SYDVKM come from the germline V gene. Between the trimmed V and J ends, which lost 0 bases and 3 bases, there was a span of 11 bases. CDR3 bases: TGTGCCAGCAGTTTATGGGGCAGGGTAGACACTGAAGCTTTCTTT. Its translation is CASSLWGRVDTEAFF.

This clone was counted a single time. The V call is TRBV5-1, the J call TRBJ2-4, with D hard to call. CDR3 length: 13 amino acids. Germline V lookup: CDR1 SGHRS, CDR2 YFSETQ. V gave up 2 bases and J gave up 8 bases, with 11 bases separating them. CDR3 DNA: TGCGCCAGCAGCTTAGGCGACTTAGACATTCAGTACTTC. Its protein is CASSLGDLDIQYF.

The V and J genes are TRBV7-9 and TRBJ2-1, with 8 bases aligning to TRBD2. CDR1 SEHNR and CDR2 FQNEAQ come from the germline V gene (reference sequence). The junction had 11 bases not matched to a gene; V was cut back by 8 bases and J by 8 bases. The CDR3 sequence is 14 residues long. This chain's CDR3 is CASSGTRTFYEQFF. DNA of the CDR3: TGTGCCAGCTCCGGGACTAGAACTTTTTATGAGCAGTTCTTC. The full variable domain, completed using reference TRBV7-9 and TRBJ2-1, is DTGVSQNPRHKITKRGQNVTFRCDPISEHNRLYWYRQTLGQGPEFLTYFQNEAQLEKSRLLSDRFSAERPKGSFSTLEIQRTEQGDSAMYLCASSGTRTFYEQFFGPGTRLTVL.

This clone has more than one count but fewer than ten. The rearrangement joins TRBV13 to TRBJ2-7; no clear D. Deletions cut 0 bases from V and 3 bases from J, with 9 bases between. There are 14 residues in the CDR3. Germline values: CDR1 PRHDT, CDR2 FYEKMQ (reference sequence). CDR3 nucleotide sequence: TGTGCCAGCAGCTTAGGAGGGCTGGGCTACGAGCAGTACTTC. The encoded protein is CASSLGGLGYEQYF.

The chain links TRBV9 to TRBJ1-2; D is ambiguous. This CDR3 is built from 15 residues. The germline V and J ends were trimmed by 0 bases and 5 bases, with 14 bases remaining between them. Germline V gene lookup returns CDR1 SGDLS and CDR2 YYNGEE. In DNA, the CDR3 is TGTGCCAGCAGCGTAGGGGGTGAGACTTATTATGGCTACACCTTC. Protein sequence: CASSVGGETYYGYTF.

The rearrangement links TRBV4-1 to TRBJ2-5, with TRBD1 matching over 8 bases. The CDR3 contains 15 residues. Germline values: CDR1 MGHRA, CDR2 YSYEKL. V lost 4 bases and J lost 5; bases outside the gene matches: 9. In nucleotides, the CDR3 is TGCGCCAGCAGCCGCCGACAGGGGCAGGACGAGACCCAGTACTTC. It codes for CASSRRQGQDETQYF.

This chain connects TRBV29-1 to TRBJ2-1, with D possibly matching TRBD2 (5 bases). This CDR3 region has 13 residues. Germline CDR1 is SQVTM and CDR2 is ANQGSEA. With 7 bases removed from V and 10 bases from J, the gap between germline ends came to 20 bases. The CDR3 region has the DNA TGCAGCGCCGGGGAGCCCGCCGGTAGCGAGCAGTTCTTC. Its protein product is CSAGEPAGSEQFF.

The table lists this clone with a few counts. The rearrangement joins TRBV7-9 to TRBJ1-3; D gene unclear. Germline V lookup: CDR1 SEHNR, CDR2 FQNEAQ (reference sequence). The CDR3 extends over 14 amino acids. The V end was cut by 0 bases, the J end by 0 bases, with 3 bases between. CDR3 amino acids: CASSLALSGNTIYF. CDR3 bases: TGTGCCAGCAGCTTAGCCCTCTCTGGAAACACCATATATTTT.

The chain carries TRBV7-3 and TRBJ2-1, with D possibly TRBD2 on 7 matching bases. The CDR3 has 15 amino acids. V was clipped by 2 bases and J by 2 bases, with 10 bases between them. In germline, CDR1 is SGHTA, CDR2 FQGTGA. CDR3 residues: CASSLSGGPYNEQFF. The DNA for the CDR3 is TGTGCCAGCAGCTTATCGGGGGGCCCCTACAATGAGCAGTTCTTC. Drawing the rest from reference TRBV7-3 and TRBJ2-1, the complete variable domain is GAGVSQTPSNKVTEKGKYVELRCDPISGHTALYWYRQSLGQGPEFLIYFQGTGAADDSGLPNDRFFAVRPEGSVSTLKIQRTERGDSAVYLCASSLSGGPYNEQFFGPGTRLTVL.

This clone has only one observation. V usage is TRBV27 and J usage is TRBJ2-7; possibly TRBD1 for D (9 bases). The CDR3 spans 16 residues. Trimming took 5 bases from V and 5 from J, leaving 22 bases between them. CDR1 is MNHEY, CDR2 SMNVEV, per germline (reference sequence). The CDR3 reads CASSHWRGDRVDEQYF. The CDR3 nucleotides are TGTGCCAGCAGTCACTGGCGGGGGGACAGGGTCGACGAGCAGTACTTC.

J is TRBJ2-1 and V is TRBV19, with 7 bases matching TRBD2. There are 16 residues in the CDR3. The V and J ends lost 3 bases and 2 bases, in that order; junction bases with no gene match: 7. Germline values: CDR1 LNHDA, CDR2 SQIVND (reference sequence). CDR3 loop: CASSINSAGTYNEQFF. CDR3 nucleotides: TGTGCCAGTAGTATCAATTCAGCGGGGACCTACAATGAGCAGTTCTTC.

This chain links TRBV19 with TRBJ1-2; D is ambiguous. CDR1 is LNHDA, CDR2 SQIVND, per germline (reference sequence). This CDR3 has 14 residues. V was cut by 5 bases and J by 5 bases, with 15 bases left in between. CDR3 bases: TGTGCCAGTAGTCCCTCGGGAGGGTCTTATGGCTACACCTTC. This sequence encodes CASSPSGGSYGYTF.

This sequence joins TRBV6-5 and TRBJ1-2, with D possibly matching TRBD1 (5 bases). Germline CDR1 and CDR2: MNHEY and SVGAGI. This CDR3 has 13 residues. V was pared by 6 bases and J by 9 bases, with 17 bases between. For the CDR3, the DNA is TGTGCCAGCAGACCCGGGACCGCCTCCCGCTACACCTTC. Encoded protein: CASRPGTASRYTF.

There are a few counts of this clone. Here the CDR3 reads CASSERQGSYNEQFF. CDR3 nucleotide sequence: TGTGCCAGCAGCGAACGACAGGGTTCCTACAATGAGCAGTTCTTC. V and J are TRBV7-2 and TRBJ2-1, with TRBD1 matching 7 bases. This CDR3 has 15 amino acids. V shed 5 bases, J shed 1 base, and the junction held 5 bases outside the gene matches. Germline CDR1 reads SGHTA; CDR2 reads FQGNSA. The full variable domain, rest sourced from reference TRBV7-2 and TRBJ2-1, is GAGVSQSPSNKVTEKGKDVELRCDPISGHTALYWYRQSLGQGLEFLIYFQGNSAPDKSGLPSDRFSAERTGGSVSTLTIQRTQQEDSAVYLCASSERQGSYNEQFFGPGTRLTVL.

This rearrangement joins TRBV2 to TRBJ1-5; 7 bases match TRBD1. Trimming at V came to 6 bases and at J to 7 bases, leaving 6 bases not matched to a gene. The V gene's germline CDR1 is SNHLY and CDR2 FYNNEI. The CDR3 covers 13 residues. The CDR3 sequence is CASSTGARQPQHF. The CDR3 region has the DNA TGTGCCAGCAGCACAGGGGCGAGGCAGCCCCAGCATTTT.

This chain links TRBV7-6 with TRBJ2-7; maybe TRBD1 (6 bases). Germline CDR1 and CDR2: SGHVS and FNYEAQ. The CDR3 extends over 17 amino acids. Trimming removed 0 bases at V and 1 base at J, with 16 bases between. The CDR3 sequence: CASSLAPPGEYSYEQYF. CDR3 bases: TGTGCCAGCAGCTTAGCCCCCCCAGGGGAGTATTCCTACGAGCAGTACTTC.

The chain has TRBV7-8 and TRBJ2-3, with a weak D call TRBD2 (6 bases). Germline V gene lookup returns CDR1 SGHVS and CDR2 FQNEAQ. The V end was cut by 5 bases, the J end by 2 bases, with 17 bases between. CDR3 size: 16 residues. CDR3 DNA: TGTGCCAGCAGCCCCAGGATGGGCGGGAACACAGATACGCAGTATTTT. This translates into CASSPRMGGNTDTQYF.

This clone was counted only a few times. Additional DNA sequences in this sample encode the identical CDR3. The rearrangement uses TRBV28 and TRBJ2-5; D could derive from TRBD1 or TRBD2 (5 bases each). V lost 3 bases and J 5 bases, leaving 13 bases between the germline ends. Looked up from germline, CDR1 is MDHEN and CDR2 is SYDVKM. The CDR3 runs 14 residues. The CDR3 sequence is CASSFAGTRETQYF. For the CDR3, the DNA is TGTGCCAGCAGTTTCGCCGGGACCCGGGAGACCCAGTACTTC.

In this sample, this clone turned up once. V is TRBV5-1 and J is TRBJ1-1; perhaps TRBD1 as D (5 bases). The CDR3 has 14 residues. In germline, CDR1 is SGHRS, CDR2 YFSETQ. With 6 bases removed from V and 2 bases from J, the gap between germline ends came to 14 bases. CDR3 loop: CASKTQGSNTEAFF. CDR3 sequence (DNA): TGCGCCAGCAAAACCCAGGGAAGTAACACTGAAGCTTTCTTT.

The CDR3 spells CAWRVGGAYEQYF. The CDR3 bases are TGTGCCTGGAGGGTCGGCGGGGCCTACGAGCAGTACTTC. The V and J genes are TRBV30 and TRBJ2-7; perhaps TRBD2 as D (6 bases). Per the germline V gene, CDR1 is GTSNPN and CDR2 is SVGIG (reference sequence). Trimming removed 3 bases from V and 2 bases from J, with 11 bases in between. The CDR3 runs 13 residues. Full variable domain (outside the CDR3, taken from reference TRBV30 and TRBJ2-7): SQTIHQWPATLVQPVGSPLSLECTVEGTSNPNLYWYRQAAGRGLQLLFYSVGIGQISSEVPQNLSASRPQDRQFILSSKKLLLSDSGFYLCAWRVGGAYEQYFGPGTRLTVT.

The gene calls are TRBV7-9 and TRBJ2-7, with D unresolved. The CDR3 has 14 residues. With 1 base removed from V and 5 bases from J, the gap between germline ends came to 12 bases. The V gene's germline CDR1 is SEHNR and CDR2 FQNEAQ (reference sequence). In DNA form, the CDR3 reads TGTGCCAGCAGCTTAGTGGGGAATTTCGACGAGCAGTACTTC. It translates to CASSLVGNFDEQYF.

V and J are TRBV7-2 and TRBJ1-1; 7 positions match TRBD1. V shed 5 bases and J 2 bases; nucleotides not matched to a gene: 5. Germline CDR1 SGHTA, CDR2 FQGNSA. CDR3 size: 14 residues. The CDR3 region has the DNA TGTGCCAGCAGCACCCGGGACAGCAACACTGAAGCTTTCTTT. Residues: CASSTRDSNTEAFF.

The chain combines TRBV5-5 with TRBJ1-2; the match to TRBD1 covers 8 bases. The trim removed 2 bases at V and 4 bases at J, leaving 10 bases unmatched. CDR3 length equals 16 residues. CDR1 and CDR2 from the germline V gene are SGHKS and YYEKEE (reference sequence). The chain's CDR3 is CASSFGQGEVLYGYTF. CDR3 DNA: TGTGCCAGCAGCTTTGGACAGGGAGAGGTTCTCTATGGCTACACCTTC. The full variable domain, with the rest looked up from reference TRBV5-5 and TRBJ1-2, is DAGVTQSPTHLIKTRGQQVTLRCSPISGHKSVSWYQQVLGQGPQFIFQYYEKEERGRGNFPDRFSARQFPNYSSELNVNALLLGDSALYLCASSFGQGEVLYGYTFGSGTRLTVV.

The rearrangement uses TRBV7-2 and TRBJ1-2; TRBD1 aligns across 10 bases. J lost 6 bases, V lost 4 bases, and 8 bases had no gene match. This CDR3 has 15 residues. Germline CDR1 SGHTA, CDR2 FQGNSA. The CDR3 here is CASSWDGTGEDGYTF. CDR3 nucleotide sequence: TGTGCCAGCAGCTGGGACGGGACAGGGGAGGATGGCTACACCTTC.